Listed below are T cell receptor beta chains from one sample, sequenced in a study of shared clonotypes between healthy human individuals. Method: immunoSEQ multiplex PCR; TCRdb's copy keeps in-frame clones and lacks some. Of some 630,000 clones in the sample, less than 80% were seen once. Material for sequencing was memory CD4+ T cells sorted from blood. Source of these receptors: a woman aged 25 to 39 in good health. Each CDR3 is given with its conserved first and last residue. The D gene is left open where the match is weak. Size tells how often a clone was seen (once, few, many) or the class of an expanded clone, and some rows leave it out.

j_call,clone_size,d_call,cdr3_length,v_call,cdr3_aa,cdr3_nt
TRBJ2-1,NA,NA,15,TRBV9,CASSVEGGSYNEQFF,TGTGCCAGCAGCGTAGAGGGAGGATCCTACAATGAGCAGTTCTTC
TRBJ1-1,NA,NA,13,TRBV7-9,CAILLALDSKAFF,TGTGCCATTCTCTTAGCCCTGGACAGTAAAGCTTTCTTT
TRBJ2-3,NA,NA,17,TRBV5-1,CASSLGGPSPSTDTQYF,TGCGCCAGCAGCTTGGGGGGGCCTAGTCCTAGCACAGATACGCAGTATTTT
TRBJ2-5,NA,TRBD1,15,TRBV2,CASGRQGNSGETQYF,TGTGCCAGCGGTCGACAGGGGAACTCGGGGGAGACCCAGTACTTC
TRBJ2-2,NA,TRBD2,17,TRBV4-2,CASSPKRTSGSTGELFF,TGTGCCAGCAGCCCAAAAAGGACTAGCGGGAGCACCGGGGAGCTGTTTTTT
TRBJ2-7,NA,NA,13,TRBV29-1,CSATRDAGYEQYF,TGCAGCGCCACGCGGGACGCGGGCTACGAGCAGTACTTC
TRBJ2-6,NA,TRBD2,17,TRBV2,CARSGGRAVGGANVLTF,TGTGCCAGATCTGGGGGGAGGGCAGTTGGTGGGGCCAACGTCCTGACTTTC
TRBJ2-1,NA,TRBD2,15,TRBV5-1,CASSLLAGGDNEQFF,TGCGCCAGCAGCCTCTTAGCGGGAGGGGACAATGAGCAGTTCTTC
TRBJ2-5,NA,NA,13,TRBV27,CASSPYGQETQYF,TGTGCCAGCAGTCCCTATGGGCAAGAGACCCAGTACTTC
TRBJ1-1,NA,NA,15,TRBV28,CASSILWGGNTEAFF,TGTGCCAGCAGTATACTATGGGGGGGAAACACTGAAGCTTTCTTT
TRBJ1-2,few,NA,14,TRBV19,CASSINSDSTFYTF,TGTGCCAGTAGTATAAACTCGGACAGTACTTTCTACACCTTC
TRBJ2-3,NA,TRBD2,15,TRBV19,CASRSASGRLDTQYF,TGTGCCAGTAGATCGGCTAGCGGGAGGTTGGATACGCAGTATTTT
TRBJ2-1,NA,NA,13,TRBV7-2,CASGMSSYNEQFF,TGTGCCAGCGGGATGAGCTCCTACAATGAGCAGTTCTTC
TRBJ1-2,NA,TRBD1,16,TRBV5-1,CASSFLQTGLPSGYTF,TGCGCCAGCAGCTTCCTACAGACAGGGCTCCCGTCTGGCTACACCTTC
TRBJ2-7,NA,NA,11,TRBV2,CATRYYTEQYF,TGTGCCACACGCTACTACACCGAGCAGTACTTC
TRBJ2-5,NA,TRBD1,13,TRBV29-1,CSAGTGAQETQYF,TGCAGCGCCGGGACAGGGGCGCAGGAGACCCAGTACTTC
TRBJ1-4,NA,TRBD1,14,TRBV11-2,CASSSRGTNEKLFF,TGTGCCAGCAGCTCCAGGGGGACGAATGAAAAACTGTTTTTT
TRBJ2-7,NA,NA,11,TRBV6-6,CASSKSYEQYF,TGTGCCAGCAGTAAGAGCTACGAGCAGTACTTC
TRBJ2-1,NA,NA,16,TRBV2,CASSVVAGGLGNEQFF,TGTGCCAGCAGTGTGGTCGCGGGCGGATTGGGGAATGAGCAGTTCTTC
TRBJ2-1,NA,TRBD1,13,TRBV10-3,CATGTDTYNEQFF,TGTGCCACTGGGACAGACACCTACAATGAGCAGTTCTTC
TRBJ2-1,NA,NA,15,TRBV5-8,CASSFKGANYNEQFF,TGTGCCAGCAGCTTCAAAGGGGCTAATTACAATGAGCAGTTCTTC
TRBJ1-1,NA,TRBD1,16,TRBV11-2,CASSLYLTGGNTEAFF,TGTGCCAGCAGCTTATACCTGACAGGGGGGAACACTGAAGCTTTCTTT
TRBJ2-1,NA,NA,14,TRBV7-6,CASSFSLSSNEQFF,TGTGCCAGCAGCTTCAGCCTGTCTAGCAATGAGCAGTTCTTC
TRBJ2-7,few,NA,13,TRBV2,CASNSDGAYEQYF,TGTGCCAGCAACTCGGACGGAGCCTACGAGCAGTACTTC
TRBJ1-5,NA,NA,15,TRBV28,CASSFSGWGNQPQHF,TGTGCCAGCAGTTTTTCAGGGTGGGGCAATCAGCCCCAGCATTTT
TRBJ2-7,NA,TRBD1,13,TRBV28,CASRSGQGYEQYF,TGTGCCAGCAGATCGGGACAGGGGTACGAGCAGTACTTC
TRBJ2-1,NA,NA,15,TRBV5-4,CASSLGVSVYNEQFF,TGTGCCAGCAGCTTGGGGGTGTCTGTTTACAATGAGCAGTTCTTC
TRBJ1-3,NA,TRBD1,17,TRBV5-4,CASSLGTGGAPGNTIYF,TGTGCCAGCAGCCTCGGGACAGGGGGCGCTCCTGGAAACACCATATATTTT
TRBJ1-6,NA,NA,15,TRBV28,CASSLGGNNNSPLHF,TGTGCCAGCAGTTTAGGGGGGAACAATAATTCACCCCTCCACTTT
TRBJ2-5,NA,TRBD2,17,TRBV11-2,CASSLGTGLAGGETQYF,TGTGCCAGCAGCTTAGGGACCGGACTAGCGGGAGGAGAGACCCAGTACTTC
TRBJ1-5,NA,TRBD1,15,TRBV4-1,CASSTQGAKGQPQHF,TGCGCCAGCAGCACACAGGGGGCTAAGGGCCAGCCCCAGCATTTT
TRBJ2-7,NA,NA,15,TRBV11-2,CASSLGSSSSYEQYF,TGTGCCAGCAGCTTAGGTAGCAGTAGCTCCTACGAGCAGTACTTC
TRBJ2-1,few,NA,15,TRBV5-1,CASSKDSSSYNEQFF,TGCGCCAGCAGTAAGGACTCGTCCTCCTACAATGAGCAGTTCTTC
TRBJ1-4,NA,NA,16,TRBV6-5,CASSYSNARSNEKLFF,TGTGCCAGCAGTTACTCGAATGCCAGAAGTAATGAAAAACTGTTTTTT
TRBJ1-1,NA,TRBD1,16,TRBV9,CASSASPEGARTEAFF,TGTGCCAGCAGCGCTAGCCCGGAGGGGGCTCGGACTGAAGCTTTCTTT
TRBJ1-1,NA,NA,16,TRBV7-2,CASSPRGREGNTEAFF,TGTGCCAGCAGCCCGAGGGGCAGGGAAGGGAACACTGAAGCTTTCTTT
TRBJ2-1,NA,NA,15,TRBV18,CASSPTGTPNNEQFF,TGTGCCAGCTCACCGACCGGGACTCCTAACAATGAGCAGTTCTTC
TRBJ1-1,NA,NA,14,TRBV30,CAWRGRNQNTEAFF,TGTGCCTGGAGAGGGCGGAATCAGAACACTGAAGCTTTCTTT
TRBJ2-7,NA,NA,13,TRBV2,CASSERLFYEQYF,TGTGCCAGCAGTGAACGATTATTCTACGAGCAGTACTTC
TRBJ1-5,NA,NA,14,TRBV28,CASSFVTRDQPQHF,TGTGCCAGCAGTTTCGTGACTAGGGATCAGCCCCAGCATTTT
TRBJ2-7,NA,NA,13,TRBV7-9,CASSPEGGHEQYF,TGTGCCAGCAGCCCAGAGGGGGGCCACGAGCAGTACTTC
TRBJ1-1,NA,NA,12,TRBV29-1,CSVRHLDTEAFF,TGCAGCGTTCGACACTTGGACACTGAAGCTTTCTTT